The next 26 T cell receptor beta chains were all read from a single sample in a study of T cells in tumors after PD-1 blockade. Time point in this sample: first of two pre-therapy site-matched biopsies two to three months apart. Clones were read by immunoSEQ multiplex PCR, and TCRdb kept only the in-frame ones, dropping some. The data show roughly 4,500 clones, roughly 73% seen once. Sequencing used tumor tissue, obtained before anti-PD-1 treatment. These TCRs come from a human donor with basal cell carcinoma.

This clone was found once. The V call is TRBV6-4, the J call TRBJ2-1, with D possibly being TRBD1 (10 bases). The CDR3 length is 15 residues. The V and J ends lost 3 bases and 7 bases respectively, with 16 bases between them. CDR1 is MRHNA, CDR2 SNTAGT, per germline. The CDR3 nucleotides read TGTGCCAGCAGTGAAGCGGGGGGACAGGGGAATGAGCAGTTCTTC. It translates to CASSEAGGQGNEQFF.

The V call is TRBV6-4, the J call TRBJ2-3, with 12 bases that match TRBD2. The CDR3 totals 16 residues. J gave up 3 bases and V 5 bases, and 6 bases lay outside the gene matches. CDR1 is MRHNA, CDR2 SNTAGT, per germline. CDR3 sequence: CASSSTSGGGTDTQYF. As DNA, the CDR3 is TGTGCCAGCAGTTCGACTAGCGGGGGTGGAACAGATACGCAGTATTTT.

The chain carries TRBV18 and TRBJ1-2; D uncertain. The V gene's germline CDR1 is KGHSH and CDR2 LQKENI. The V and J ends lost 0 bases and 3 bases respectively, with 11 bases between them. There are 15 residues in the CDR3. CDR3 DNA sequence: TGTGCCAGCTCACCACCGACGCGGACTCACTATGGCTACACCTTC. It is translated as CASSPPTRTHYGYTF.

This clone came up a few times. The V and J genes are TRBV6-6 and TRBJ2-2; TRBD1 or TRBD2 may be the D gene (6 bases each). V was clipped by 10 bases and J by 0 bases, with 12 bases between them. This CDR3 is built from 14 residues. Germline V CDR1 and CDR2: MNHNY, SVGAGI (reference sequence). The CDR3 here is CATPRGPNTGELFF. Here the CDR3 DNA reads TGTGCCACCCCCCGGGGGCCGAACACCGGGGAGCTGTTTTTT.

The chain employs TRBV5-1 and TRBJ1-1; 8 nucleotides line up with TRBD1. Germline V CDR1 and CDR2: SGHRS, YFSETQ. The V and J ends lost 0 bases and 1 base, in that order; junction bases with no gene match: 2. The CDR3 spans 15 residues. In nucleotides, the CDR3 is TGCGCCAGCAGCTTGGACAGGGGGAAGAACACTGAAGCTTTCTTT. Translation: CASSLDRGKNTEAFF. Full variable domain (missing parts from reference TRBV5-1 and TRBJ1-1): KAGVTQTPRYLIKTRGQQVTLSCSPISGHRSVSWYQQTPGQGLQFLFEYFSETQRNKGNFPGRFSGRQFSNSRSEMNVSTLELGDSALYLCASSLDRGKNTEAFFGQGTRLTVV.

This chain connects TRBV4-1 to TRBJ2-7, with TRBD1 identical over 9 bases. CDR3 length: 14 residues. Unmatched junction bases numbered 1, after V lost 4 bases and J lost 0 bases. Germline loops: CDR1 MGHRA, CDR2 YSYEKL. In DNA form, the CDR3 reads TGCGCCAGCAGCCGGGGACAGGGCTCCTACGAGCAGTACTTC. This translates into CASSRGQGSYEQYF.

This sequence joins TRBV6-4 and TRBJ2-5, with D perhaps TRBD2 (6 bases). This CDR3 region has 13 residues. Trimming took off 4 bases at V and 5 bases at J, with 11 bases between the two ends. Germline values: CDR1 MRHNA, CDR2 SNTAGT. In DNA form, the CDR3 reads TGTGCCAGCAGTGTCCCGGGGGAGGAGACCCAGTACTTC. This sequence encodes CASSVPGEETQYF.

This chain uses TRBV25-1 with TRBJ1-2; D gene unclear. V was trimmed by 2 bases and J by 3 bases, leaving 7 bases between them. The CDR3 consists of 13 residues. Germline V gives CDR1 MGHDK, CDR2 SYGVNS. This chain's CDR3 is CASSENSYYGYTF. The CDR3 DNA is TGTGCCAGCAGTGAAAACAGCTACTATGGCTACACCTTC.

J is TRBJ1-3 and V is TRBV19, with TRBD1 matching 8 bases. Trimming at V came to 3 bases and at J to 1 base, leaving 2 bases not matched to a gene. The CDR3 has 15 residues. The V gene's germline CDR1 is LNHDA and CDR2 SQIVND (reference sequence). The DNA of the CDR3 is TGTGCCAGTAGTATCCAGGGGGCGTCTGGAAACACCATATATTTT. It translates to CASSIQGASGNTIYF.

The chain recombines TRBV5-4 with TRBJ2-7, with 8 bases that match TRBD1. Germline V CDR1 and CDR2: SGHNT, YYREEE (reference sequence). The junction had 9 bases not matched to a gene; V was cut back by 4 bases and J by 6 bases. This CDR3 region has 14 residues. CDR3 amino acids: CASSPRDRSSEQYF. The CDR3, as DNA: TGTGCCAGCAGCCCCCGGGACAGGAGTTCCGAGCAGTACTTC.

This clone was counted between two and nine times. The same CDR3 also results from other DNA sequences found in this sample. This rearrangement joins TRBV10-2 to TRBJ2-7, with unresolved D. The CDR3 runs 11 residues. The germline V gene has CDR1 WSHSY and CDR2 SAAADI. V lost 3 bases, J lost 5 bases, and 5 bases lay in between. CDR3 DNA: TGCGCCAGCAGTGAAAGCCACGAGCAGTACTTC. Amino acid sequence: CASSESHEQYF.

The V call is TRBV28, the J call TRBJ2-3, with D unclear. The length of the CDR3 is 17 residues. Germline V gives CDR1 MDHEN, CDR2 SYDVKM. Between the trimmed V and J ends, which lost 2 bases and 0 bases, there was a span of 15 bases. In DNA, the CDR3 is TGTGCCAGCAGTTTAACAGTGTGGAGTGCAAGCACAGATACGCAGTATTTT. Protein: CASSLTVWSASTDTQYF.

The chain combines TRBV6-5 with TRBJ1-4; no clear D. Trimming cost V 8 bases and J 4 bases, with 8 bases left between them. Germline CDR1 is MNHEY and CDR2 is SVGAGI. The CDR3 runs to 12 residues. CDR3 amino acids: CASGRINEKLFF. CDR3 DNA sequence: TGTGCCAGCGGTAGGATTAATGAAAAACTGTTTTTT.

The CDR3 loop reads CASSDLAQGENEQFF. Written as DNA, the CDR3 is TGTGCCAGCAGTGATTTGGCGCAGGGGGAGAATGAGCAGTTCTTC. The chain couples TRBV6-1 to TRBJ2-1, with 7 bases fitting TRBD1. Germline CDR1 and CDR2: MNHNS and SASEGT. The CDR3 is 15 residues long. V lost 3 bases and J lost 7; bases outside the gene matches: 9.

The CDR3 spells CASSEALGQWKTQYF. CDR3 sequence (DNA): TGTGCCAGCAGTGAAGCGCTGGGACAGTGGAAGACCCAGTACTTC. This chain uses TRBV6-1 with TRBJ2-5; TRBD1 agrees at 7 bases. J was trimmed by 6 bases and V by 0 bases; bases with no gene match: 7. This CDR3 is 15 amino acids long. CDR1 and CDR2 from the germline V gene are MNHNS and SASEGT.

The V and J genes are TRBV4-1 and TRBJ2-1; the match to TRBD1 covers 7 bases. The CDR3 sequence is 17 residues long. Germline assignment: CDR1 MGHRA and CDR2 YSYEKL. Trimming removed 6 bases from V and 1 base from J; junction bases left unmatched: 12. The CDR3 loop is CASRADRSPLSYNEQFF. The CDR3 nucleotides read TGCGCCAGCAGAGCGGACAGGTCTCCTTTATCCTACAATGAGCAGTTCTTC.

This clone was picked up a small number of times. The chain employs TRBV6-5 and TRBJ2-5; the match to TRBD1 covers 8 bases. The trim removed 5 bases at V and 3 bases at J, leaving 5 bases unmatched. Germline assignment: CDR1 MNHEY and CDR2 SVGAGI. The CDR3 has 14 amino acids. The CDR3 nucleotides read TGTGCCAGCAGTCTGGAGACAGGGGAAGAGACCCAGTACTTC. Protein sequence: CASSLETGEETQYF.

The CDR3 spells CASSPTSGGLFGELFF. The CDR3 DNA sequence: TGTGCCAGCAGTCCGACTAGCGGGGGTCTCTTCGGGGAGCTGTTTTTT. The chain is built from TRBV6-6 and TRBJ2-2, with 12 positions matching TRBD2. With V trimmed by 5 bases and J by 7 bases, 8 bases remained unmatched. CDR3 size: 16 residues. Germline CDR1 MNHNY, CDR2 SVGAGI (reference sequence).

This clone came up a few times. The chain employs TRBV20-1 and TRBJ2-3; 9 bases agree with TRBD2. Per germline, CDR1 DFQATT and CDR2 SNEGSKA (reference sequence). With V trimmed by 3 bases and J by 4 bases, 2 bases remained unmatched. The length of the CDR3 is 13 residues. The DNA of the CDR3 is TGCAGTGCTAGTGGGACTAGCCCAGATACGCAGTATTTT. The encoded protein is CSASGTSPDTQYF.

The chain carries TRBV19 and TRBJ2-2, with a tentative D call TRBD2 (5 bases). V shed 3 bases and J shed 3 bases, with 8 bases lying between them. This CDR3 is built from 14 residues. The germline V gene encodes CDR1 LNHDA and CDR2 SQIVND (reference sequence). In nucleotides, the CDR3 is TGTGCCAGTAGTATCGTGAGGGACACCGGGGAGCTGTTTTTT. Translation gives CASSIVRDTGELFF. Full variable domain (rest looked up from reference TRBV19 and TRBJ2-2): DGGITQSPKYLFRKEGQNVTLSCEQNLNHDAMYWYRQDPGQGLRLIYYSQIVNDFQKGDIAEGYSVSREKKESFPLTVTSAQKNPTAFYLCASSIVRDTGELFFGEGSRLTVL.

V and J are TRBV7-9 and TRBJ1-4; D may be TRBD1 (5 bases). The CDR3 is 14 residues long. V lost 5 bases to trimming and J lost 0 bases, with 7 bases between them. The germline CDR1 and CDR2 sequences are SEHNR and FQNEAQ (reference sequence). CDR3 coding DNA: TGTGCCAGCAGCCCGGGGGCAACTAATGAAAAACTGTTTTTT. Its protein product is CASSPGATNEKLFF.

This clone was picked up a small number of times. The CDR3 region has the DNA TGTGCCAGCTCACCAGACAGGGGGTCCTACGAGCAGTACTTC. Translating gives CASSPDRGSYEQYF. The chain combines TRBV18 with TRBJ2-7; 9 bases agree with TRBD1. V shed 2 bases and J 1 base; nucleotides not matched to a gene: 0. Germline CDR1 reads KGHSH; CDR2 reads LQKENI. The CDR3 length is 14 residues.

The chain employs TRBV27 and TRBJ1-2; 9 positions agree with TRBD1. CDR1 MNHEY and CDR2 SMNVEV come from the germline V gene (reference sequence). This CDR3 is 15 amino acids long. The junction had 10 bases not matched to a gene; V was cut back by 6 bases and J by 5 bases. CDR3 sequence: CASSLYTTGGYGYTF. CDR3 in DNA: TGTGCCAGCAGCCTGTATACGACAGGGGGGTATGGCTACACCTTC.

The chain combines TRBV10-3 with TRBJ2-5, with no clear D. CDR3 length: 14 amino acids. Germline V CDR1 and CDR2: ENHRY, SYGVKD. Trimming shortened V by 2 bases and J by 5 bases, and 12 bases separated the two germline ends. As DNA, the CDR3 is TGTGCCATCAGTGAGAGATCCGCAGAGGAGACCCAGTACTTC. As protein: CAISERSAEETQYF.

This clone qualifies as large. The CDR3 DNA follows: TGTGCCTGGAGTGTCGGGGGTGGCGATGAGCAGTTCTTC. Translating it yields CAWSVGGGDEQFF. The chain is built from TRBV30 and TRBJ2-1; weak D call: TRBD2 (6 bases). The germline V and J ends were trimmed by 0 bases and 8 bases, with 11 bases remaining between them. CDR1 GTSNPN and CDR2 SVGIG come from the germline V gene (reference sequence). The CDR3 extends over 13 amino acids. The entire variable domain, with the rest obtained from reference TRBV30 and TRBJ2-1, is as follows: SQTIHQWPATLVQPVGSPLSLECTVEGTSNPNLYWYRQAAGRGLQLLFYSVGIGQISSEVPQNLSASRPQDRQFILSSKKLLLSDSGFYLCAWSVGGGDEQFFGPGTRLTVL.

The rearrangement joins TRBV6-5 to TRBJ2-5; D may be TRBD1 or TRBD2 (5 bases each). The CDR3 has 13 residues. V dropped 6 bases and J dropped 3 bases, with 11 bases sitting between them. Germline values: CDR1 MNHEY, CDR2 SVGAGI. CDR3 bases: TGTGCCAGCAGGGTCAGAGGGGAAGAGACCCAGTACTTC. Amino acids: CASRVRGEETQYF.